By its share, the clone carrying this T cell receptor (beta chain) is medium-sized (0.01 to 0.1%). Antigen unknown. The sample comes from a study of beta chain features in type 1 diabetes. Between the trimmed V and J ends, which lost 6 bases and 6 bases, there was a span of 18 bases. Looked up from germline, CDR1 is SQVTM and CDR2 is ANQGSEA. The CDR3 sequence is 13 residues long. Every bit of the isolated RNA underwent reverse transcription, so sequencing read expressed TCRB transcripts. Sequencing was performed with immunoSEQ multiplex PCR; in TCRdb, only in-frame clones are kept and a portion is missing. In the table there are about 340,000 clones, 7% to 9% of which are singletons. General study points: TCRB CDR3s from Type 1 diabetes patients were moderately but significantly shorter in all four CD4+ subsets.

This clonotype originated in a woman between 18 and 29 years old in good health. J is TRBJ2-7 and V is TRBV29-1; the D is unclear. The sequencing input was central memory CD4+ T cells from blood. The CDR3 sequence is CSVSRSGMSEQYF. The CDR3 nucleotides read TGCAGCGTCTCTAGATCGGGTATGAGCGAGCAGTACTTC.